A single sample is the source of the 8 T cell receptor beta chains below, sequenced in a study of blood T cells in healthy people across ages. Sample-barcoded 5' priming and a J-beta primer mix drove a second PCR of roughly 7 to 11 cycles. TCRdb analysed the 5' RACE reads with MiXCR anew, one entry per CDR3 protein. The profile shows 800,000 to 1,000,000 distinct CDR3 sequences, approximately 49% of them singletons. Sequenced material: blood. The receptors come from a man younger than 45 in good health.

The J gene is TRBJ2-1, the V gene TRBV6-1, with 10 bases matching TRBD2. The CDR3 loop spans 14 amino acids. Germline lookup yields CDR1 MNHNS and CDR2 SASEGT. V lost 8 bases to trimming and J lost 8 bases; unmatched junction nucleotides: 9. The CDR3, as DNA: TGTGCCAGCTGGCCGGGACTAGCGATCTATGAGCAGTTCTTC. It yields the protein CASWPGLAIYEQFF.

This clonotype came up many times. The V and J genes are TRBV10-3 and TRBJ1-5; TRBD1 might be the D (5 bases). CDR3 length: 15 amino acids. The germline V gene has CDR1 ENHRY and CDR2 SYGVKD. V gave up 2 bases and J gave up 2 bases, with 10 bases separating them. CDR3 DNA sequence: TGTGCCATCAGTGAGGGGGGTGGTGGCAATCAGCCCCAGCATTTT. It is translated as CAISEGGGGNQPQHF.

The genes are TRBV21-1 and TRBJ1-5. TRBV21-1 is a pseudogene locus. The length of the CDR3 is 15 residues. In nucleotides, the CDR3 is TGTGCCAGCAGCAAAGAGGAGGGGAGCAATCAGCCCCAGCATTTT. It codes for CASSKEEGSNQPQHF.

This clonotype was counted between two and nine times. The genes are TRBV7-9 and TRBJ2-7, with D perhaps TRBD1 (6 bases). In germline, CDR1 is SEHNR, CDR2 FQNEAQ (reference sequence). Trimming shortened V by 5 bases and J by 3 bases, and 11 bases separated the two germline ends. The CDR3 covers 13 residues. The DNA of the CDR3 is TGTGCCAGCAGCCTCCGGGACATCTACGAGCAGTACTTC. This translates into CASSLRDIYEQYF.

J is TRBJ2-3 and V is TRBV20-1, with TRBD2 matching 8 bases. V lost 5 bases, J lost 0 bases, and 10 bases stayed unmatched. This CDR3 contains 16 residues. Germline V lookup: CDR1 DFQATT, CDR2 SNEGSKA (reference sequence). The CDR3 reads CSALLPGLGSTDTQYF. The CDR3, as DNA: TGCAGTGCTCTCCTACCGGGACTAGGTAGCACAGATACGCAGTATTTT.

V gene TRBV20-1 combines with J gene TRBJ1-6; a possible D gene is TRBD1 (5 bases). This CDR3 is 15 amino acids long. CDR1 is DFQATT, CDR2 SNEGSKA, per germline (reference sequence). V gave up 3 bases and J gave up 9 bases, with 18 bases separating them. The CDR3, as DNA: TGCAGTGCTAGGAGCGGCGGGGCGGGGAGTTCACCCCTCCACTTT. This codes for CSARSGGAGSSPLHF.

CDR3 bases: TGTGCCAGCAGCCCCCTATTCAGGACAGGGGGCGTCCCCGAGCAGTACTTC. Encoded protein: CASSPLFRTGGVPEQYF. The gene calls are TRBV7-9 and TRBJ2-7, with 11 bases fitting TRBD1. CDR1 and CDR2 from the germline V gene are SEHNR and FQNEAQ (reference sequence). CDR3 length: 17 residues. Trimming took 5 bases from V and 6 from J; bases not matched to a gene: 15.

This sequence joins TRBV12-3 or TRBV12-4 and TRBJ2-5; the match to TRBD1 covers 8 bases. The ends lost 6 bases at V and 1 base at J; junction bases unmatched: 13. The CDR3 contains 17 residues. The CDR3 region is CASRKGGQGATQETQYF. CDR3 bases: TGTGCCAGCAGGAAAGGCGGACAGGGAGCAACCCAAGAGACCCAGTACTTC.